This T cell receptor (beta chain) was observed in a study of persistence of HIV-infected CD4 T cells. Study overall: Isolated cells were CMV- and HIV-1 Gag-responding CD4+ T cells.

Cells were stimulated with CMV-infected fibroblast lysates at 8.5 to 10 ug/mL. CD40L/CD69 double-negative CD45RO-high memory CD4+ T cells were collected. Before stimulation, PBMCs underwent CD8+ T cell depletion. The CDR3 covers 14 residues. CDR1 is MNHEY and CDR2 is SVGAGI in the germline V gene. Trimming cost V 2 bases and J 5 bases; bases outside gene matches: 4. The libraries were made with immunoSEQ version 4 in survey mode. TCRdb's copy holds only in-frame clones and misses some; the assay was immunoSEQ multiplex PCR. The sample includes more than 45,000 clones, over 70% of them seen just once. Details on this clone: Its specificity is unknown. Other DNA sequences of this sample code for an identical CDR3.

Study findings and constraints: Degenerate expanded CDR3beta sequences were enriched among CMV- and Gag-responding cells.

Sequences were derived from CD4+ T cells sorted from PBMCs after approximately 19-hour stimulation, sampled from a patient who received antiretroviral therapy. This receptor was identified in an adult man with HIV who was CMV-seropositive. This rearrangement joins TRBV6-5 to TRBJ2-5, with 8 bases identical to TRBD1. The CDR3 sequence is CASSYGQGGETQYF. CDR3 in DNA: TGTGCCAGCAGTTACGGACAGGGTGGGGAGACCCAGTACTTC.